The TCR beta chain under discussion was sequenced for a study of blood T cells in healthy people across ages. Study background: Capturing about one barcoded beta molecule per two T cells was achieved by template switching.

Germline loops: CDR1 MNHNS, CDR2 SASEGT. CDR3 length equals 15 residues. The V segment lost 2 bases and the J segment 2 bases; nucleotides outside the gene matches: 6. On this clonotype itself: The antigen is not known.

General study results and limits: With donor CMV status unknown, expanded clonotype changes were possibly confounded.

A second roughly 7 to 11 cycle PCR used barcoded and J-beta primers. Each cDNA was tagged by a template-switch adaptor containing 12 random nucleotides. TCRdb passed the 5' RACE reads through MiXCR, listing each CDR3 protein once. The sample holds about 1.8 million distinct CDR3 sequences, around half seen once. Input material: blood. The chain uses TRBV6-1 and TRBJ2-7, with TRBD1 matching 7 bases. The TCR sequence derives from a woman in her forties in good health. The DNA of the CDR3 is TGTGCCAGCAGTGAAAGAAGGGGGCCCACCTACGAGCAGTACTTC. The encoded protein is CASSERRGPTYEQYF.